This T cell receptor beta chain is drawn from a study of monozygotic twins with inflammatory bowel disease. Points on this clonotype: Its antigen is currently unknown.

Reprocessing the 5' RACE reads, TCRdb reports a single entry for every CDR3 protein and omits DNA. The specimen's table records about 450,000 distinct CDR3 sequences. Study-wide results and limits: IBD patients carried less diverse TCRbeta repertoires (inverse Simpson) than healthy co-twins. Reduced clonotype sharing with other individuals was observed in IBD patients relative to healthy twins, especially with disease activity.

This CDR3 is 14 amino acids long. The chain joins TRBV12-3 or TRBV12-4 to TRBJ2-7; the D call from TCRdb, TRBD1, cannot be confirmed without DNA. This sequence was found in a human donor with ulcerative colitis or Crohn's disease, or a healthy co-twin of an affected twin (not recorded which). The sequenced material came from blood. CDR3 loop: CASSLRGRNYEQYF.